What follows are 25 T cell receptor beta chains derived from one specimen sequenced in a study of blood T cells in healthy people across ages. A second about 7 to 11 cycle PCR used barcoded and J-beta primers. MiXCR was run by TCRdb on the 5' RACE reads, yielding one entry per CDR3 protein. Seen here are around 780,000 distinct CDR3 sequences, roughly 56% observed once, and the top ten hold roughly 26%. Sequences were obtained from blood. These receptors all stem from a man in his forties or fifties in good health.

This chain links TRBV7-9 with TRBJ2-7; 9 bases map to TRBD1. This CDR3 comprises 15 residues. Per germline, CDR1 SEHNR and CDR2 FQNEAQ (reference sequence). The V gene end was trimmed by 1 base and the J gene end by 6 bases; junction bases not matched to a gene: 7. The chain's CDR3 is CASSLVGTGFPEQYF. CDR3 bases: TGTGCCAGCAGCTTAGTTGGGACAGGGTTTCCCGAGCAGTACTTC.

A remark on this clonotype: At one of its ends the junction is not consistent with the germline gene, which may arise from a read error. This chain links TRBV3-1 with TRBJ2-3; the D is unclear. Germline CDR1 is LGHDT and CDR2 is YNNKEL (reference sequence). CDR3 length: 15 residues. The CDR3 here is CASSHRRAHTDTQYF. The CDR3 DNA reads TGTGCTAGCAGCCACAGAAGGGCCCACACAGATACGCAGTATTTT.

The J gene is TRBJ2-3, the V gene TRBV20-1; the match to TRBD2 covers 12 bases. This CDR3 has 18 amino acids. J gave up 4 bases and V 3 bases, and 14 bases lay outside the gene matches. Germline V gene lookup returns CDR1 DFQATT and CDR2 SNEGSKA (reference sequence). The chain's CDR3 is CSASGGRRTSGNSDTQYF. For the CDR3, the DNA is TGCAGTGCTAGTGGAGGACGAAGGACTAGCGGGAACTCAGATACGCAGTATTTT.

The chain's CDR3 is CAIRGPEDEQFF. The CDR3 DNA follows: TGTGCCATCAGGGGACCTGAAGATGAGCAGTTCTTC. V and J are TRBV10-3 and TRBJ2-1, with D possibly called TRBD1 or TRBD2 (5 bases each). There are 12 residues in the CDR3. Trimming stripped 6 bases from V and 8 bases from J, with 11 bases between. The V gene's germline CDR1 is ENHRY and CDR2 SYGVKD.

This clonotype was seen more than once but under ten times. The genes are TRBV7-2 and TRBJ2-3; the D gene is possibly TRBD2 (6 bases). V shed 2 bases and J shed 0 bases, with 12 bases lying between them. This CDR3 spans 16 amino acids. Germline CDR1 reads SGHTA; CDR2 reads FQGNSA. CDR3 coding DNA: TGTGCCAGCAGCTTATCAGCTAGCGAGAGCACAGATACGCAGTATTTT. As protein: CASSLSASESTDTQYF.

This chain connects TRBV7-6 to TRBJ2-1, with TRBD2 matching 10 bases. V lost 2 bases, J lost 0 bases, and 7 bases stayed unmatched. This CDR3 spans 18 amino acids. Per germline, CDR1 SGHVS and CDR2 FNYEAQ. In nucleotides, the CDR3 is TGTGCCAGCAGCTTATATAAAGCTAGCGGGAGCTCCTACAATGAGCAGTTCTTC. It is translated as CASSLYKASGSSYNEQFF.

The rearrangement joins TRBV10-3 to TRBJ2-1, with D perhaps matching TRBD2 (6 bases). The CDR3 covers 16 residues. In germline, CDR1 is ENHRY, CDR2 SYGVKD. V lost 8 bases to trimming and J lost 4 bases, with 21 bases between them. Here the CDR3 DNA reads TGTGCCATCTTAGCGGAAGGGCTCGTGGGGTACAATGAGCAGTTCTTC. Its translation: CAILAEGLVGYNEQFF.

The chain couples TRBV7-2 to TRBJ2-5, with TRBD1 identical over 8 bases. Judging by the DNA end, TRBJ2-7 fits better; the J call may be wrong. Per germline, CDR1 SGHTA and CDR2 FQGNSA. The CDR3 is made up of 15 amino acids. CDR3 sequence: CASSLVSAGGAEQYF. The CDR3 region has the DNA TGTGCCAGCAGCTTAGTATCGGCAGGGGGCGCCGAGCAGTACTTC.

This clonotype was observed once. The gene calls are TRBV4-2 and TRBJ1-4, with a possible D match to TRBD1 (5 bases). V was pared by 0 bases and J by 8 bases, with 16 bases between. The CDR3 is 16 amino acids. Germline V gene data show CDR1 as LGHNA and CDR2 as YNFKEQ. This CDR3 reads CASSQDDQGGGEKLFF. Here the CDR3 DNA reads TGTGCCAGCAGCCAAGATGATCAGGGAGGAGGAGAAAAACTGTTTTTT.

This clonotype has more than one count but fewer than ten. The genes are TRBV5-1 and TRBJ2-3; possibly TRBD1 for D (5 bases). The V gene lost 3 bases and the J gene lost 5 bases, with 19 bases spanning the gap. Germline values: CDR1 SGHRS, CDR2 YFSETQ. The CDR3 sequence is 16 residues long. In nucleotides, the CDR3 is TGCGCCAGCAGCTGGACATTGGACCTCCAGGTAGATACGCAGTATTTT. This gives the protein CASSWTLDLQVDTQYF.

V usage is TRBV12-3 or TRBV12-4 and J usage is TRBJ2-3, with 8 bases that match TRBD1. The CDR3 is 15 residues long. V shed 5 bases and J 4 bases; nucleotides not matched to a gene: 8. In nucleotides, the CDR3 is TGTGCCAGCAGTCCCAGACAGGGGATCCCAGATACGCAGTATTTT. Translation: CASSPRQGIPDTQYF.

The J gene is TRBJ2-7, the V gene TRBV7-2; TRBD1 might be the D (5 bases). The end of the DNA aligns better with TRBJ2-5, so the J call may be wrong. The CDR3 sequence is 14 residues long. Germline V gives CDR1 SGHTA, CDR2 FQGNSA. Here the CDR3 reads CASSLEVGPKTQYF. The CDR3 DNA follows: TGTGCCAGCAGCTTAGAGGTGGGGCCCAAGACCCAGTACTTC.

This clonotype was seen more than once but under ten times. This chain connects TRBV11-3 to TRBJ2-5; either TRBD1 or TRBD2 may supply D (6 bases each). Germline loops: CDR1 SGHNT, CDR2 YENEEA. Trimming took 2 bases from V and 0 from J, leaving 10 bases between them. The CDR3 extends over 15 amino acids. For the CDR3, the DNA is TGTGCCAGCAGCTTAATTGGGGGGCACCAAGAGACCCAGTACTTC. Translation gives CASSLIGGHQETQYF.

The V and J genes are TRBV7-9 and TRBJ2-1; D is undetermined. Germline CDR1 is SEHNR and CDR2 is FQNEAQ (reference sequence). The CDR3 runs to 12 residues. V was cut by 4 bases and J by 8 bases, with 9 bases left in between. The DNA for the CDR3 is TGTGCCAGCAGCTCGACCTCACATGAGCAGTTCTTC. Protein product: CASSSTSHEQFF.

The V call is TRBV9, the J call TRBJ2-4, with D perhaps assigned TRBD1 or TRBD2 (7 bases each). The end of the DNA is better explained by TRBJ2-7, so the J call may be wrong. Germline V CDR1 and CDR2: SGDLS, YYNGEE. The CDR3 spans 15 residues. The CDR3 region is CASSDGGTDLAEQYF. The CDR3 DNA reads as TGTGCCAGCAGCGACGGGGGGACAGACCTCGCCGAGCAGTACTTC.

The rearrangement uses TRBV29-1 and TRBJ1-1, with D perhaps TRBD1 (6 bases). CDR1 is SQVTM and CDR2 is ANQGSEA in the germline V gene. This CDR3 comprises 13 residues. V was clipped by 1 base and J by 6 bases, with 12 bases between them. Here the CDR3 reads CSVEVGGYSEAFF. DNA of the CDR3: TGCAGCGTTGAAGTAGGGGGGTACTCTGAAGCTTTCTTT.

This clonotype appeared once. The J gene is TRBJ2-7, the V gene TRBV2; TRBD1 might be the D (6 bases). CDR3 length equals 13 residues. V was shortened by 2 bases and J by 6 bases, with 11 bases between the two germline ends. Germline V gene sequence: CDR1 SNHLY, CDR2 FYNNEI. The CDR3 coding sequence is TGTGCCAGCAGTGAAATGGTGACAGGCGAGCAGTACTTC. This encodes CASSEMVTGEQYF.

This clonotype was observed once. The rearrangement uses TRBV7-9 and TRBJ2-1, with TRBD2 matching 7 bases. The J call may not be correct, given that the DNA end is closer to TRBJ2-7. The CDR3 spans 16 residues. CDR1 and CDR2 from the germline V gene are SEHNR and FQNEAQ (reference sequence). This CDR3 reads CASSSLTTSSYNEQYF. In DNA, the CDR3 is TGTGCCAGCAGCTCCCTCACGACTAGCTCCTACAATGAGCAGTACTTC.

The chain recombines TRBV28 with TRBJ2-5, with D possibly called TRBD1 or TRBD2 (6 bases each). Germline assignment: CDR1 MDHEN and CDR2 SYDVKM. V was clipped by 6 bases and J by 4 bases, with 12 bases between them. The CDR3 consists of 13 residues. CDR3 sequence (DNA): TGTGCCAGCAGGGGGGGCGCAGGAGAGACCCAGTACTTC. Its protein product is CASRGGAGETQYF. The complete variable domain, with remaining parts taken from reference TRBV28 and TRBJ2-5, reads DVKVTQSSRYLVKRTGEKVFLECVQDMDHENMFWYRQDPGLGLRLIYFSYDVKMKEKGDIPEGYSVSREKKERFSLILESASTNQTSMYLCASRGGAGETQYFGPGTRLLVL.

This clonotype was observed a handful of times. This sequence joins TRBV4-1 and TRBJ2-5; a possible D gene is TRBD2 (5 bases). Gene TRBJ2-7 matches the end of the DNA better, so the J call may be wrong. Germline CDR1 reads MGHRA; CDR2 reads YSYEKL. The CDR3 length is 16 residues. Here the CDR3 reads CASSQIAQRRRDEQYF. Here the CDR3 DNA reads TGCGCCAGCAGCCAAATTGCGCAGCGGAGAAGGGACGAGCAGTACTTC.

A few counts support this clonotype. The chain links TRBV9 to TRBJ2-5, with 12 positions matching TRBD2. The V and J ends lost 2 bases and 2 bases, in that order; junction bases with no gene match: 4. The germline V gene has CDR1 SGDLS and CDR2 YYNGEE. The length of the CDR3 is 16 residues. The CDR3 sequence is CASSVLAGGNQETQYF. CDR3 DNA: TGTGCCAGCAGCGTCCTAGCGGGAGGGAATCAAGAGACCCAGTACTTC.

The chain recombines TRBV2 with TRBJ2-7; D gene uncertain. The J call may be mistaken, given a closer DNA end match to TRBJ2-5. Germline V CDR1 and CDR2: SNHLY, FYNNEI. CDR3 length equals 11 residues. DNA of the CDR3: TGTGCCAGCAAACAACGGGAGACCCAGTACTTC. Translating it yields CASKQRETQYF.

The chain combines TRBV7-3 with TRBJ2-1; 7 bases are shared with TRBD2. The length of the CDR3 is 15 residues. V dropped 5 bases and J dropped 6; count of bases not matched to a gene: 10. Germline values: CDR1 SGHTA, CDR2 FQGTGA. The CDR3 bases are TGTGCCAGCAGCCCCCACGCGGGAGAGGGCAATGAGCAGTTCTTC. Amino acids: CASSPHAGEGNEQFF.

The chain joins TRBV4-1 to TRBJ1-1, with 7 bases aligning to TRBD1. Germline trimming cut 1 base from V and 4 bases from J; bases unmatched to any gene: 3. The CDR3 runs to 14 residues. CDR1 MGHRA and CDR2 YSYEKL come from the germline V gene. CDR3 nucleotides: TGCGCCAGCAGCCAAGGACAGGGAGGCACTGAAGCTTTCTTT. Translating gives CASSQGQGGTEAFF.

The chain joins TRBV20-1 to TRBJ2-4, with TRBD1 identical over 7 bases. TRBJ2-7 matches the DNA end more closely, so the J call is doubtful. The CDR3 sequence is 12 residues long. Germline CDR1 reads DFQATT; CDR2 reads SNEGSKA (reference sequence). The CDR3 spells CSAILQGNEQYF. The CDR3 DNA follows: TGCAGTGCTATTTTACAGGGGAACGAGCAGTACTTC.